This T cell receptor beta chain was sequenced in a study of early T cells in non-severe SARS-CoV-2 infection. About the study: Sequencing targeted bulk RNA from unsorted whole blood, leaving chains unpaired. Whole-study findings and limits: A preference for anti-spike CD8 responses marked VDJdb matching, which missed private and CD4 specificities.

The length of the CDR3 is 14 residues. The trim removed 5 bases at V and 5 bases at J, leaving 2 bases unmatched. Individual cDNA molecules were tagged with unique molecular identifiers, the study reported. TCRdb passed the 5' RACE reads through MiXCR, listing each CDR3 protein once. The sample has about 22,000 distinct CDR3 sequences, 4.5% seen once. This clonotype was counted ten times or more. Its antigen is currently unknown. This sequence originates from an adult who was a healthcare worker with PCR-confirmed SARS-CoV-2 infection or an uninfected control (not recorded which). Sample: whole blood. The chain has TRBV12-3 or TRBV12-4 and TRBJ2-2, with 10 bases lining up with TRBD1. In nucleotides, the CDR3 is TGTGCCAGCAGTCAGGGACAGGGGACCGGGGAGCTGTTTTTT. It translates to CASSQGQGTGELFF.